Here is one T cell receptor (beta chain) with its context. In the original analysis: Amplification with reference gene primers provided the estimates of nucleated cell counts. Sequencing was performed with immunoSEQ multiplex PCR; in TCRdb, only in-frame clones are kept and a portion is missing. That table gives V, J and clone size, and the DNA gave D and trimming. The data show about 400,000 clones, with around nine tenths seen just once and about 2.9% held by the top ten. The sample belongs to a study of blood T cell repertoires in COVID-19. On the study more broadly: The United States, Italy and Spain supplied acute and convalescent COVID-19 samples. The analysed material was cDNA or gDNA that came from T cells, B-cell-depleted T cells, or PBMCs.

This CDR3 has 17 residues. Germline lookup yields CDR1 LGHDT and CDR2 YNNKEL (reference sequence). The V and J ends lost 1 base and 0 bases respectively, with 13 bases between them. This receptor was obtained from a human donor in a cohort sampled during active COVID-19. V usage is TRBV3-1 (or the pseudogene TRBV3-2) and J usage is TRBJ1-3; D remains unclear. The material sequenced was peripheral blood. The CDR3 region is CASSQGRTAFSGNTIYF. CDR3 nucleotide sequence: TGTGCCAGCAGCCAAGGTAGGACTGCTTTCTCTGGAAACACCATATATTTT.